Below are 21 T cell receptor beta chains sequenced from a single sample in a study of blood T cell repertoires in COVID-19. TCRdb keeps only in-frame clones here, not all; method: immunoSEQ multiplex PCR. The sample includes approximately 280,000 clones, around nine tenths of them seen just once. Sequenced input: peripheral blood. Receptor source: a woman aged 60-75 years with acute or convalescent COVID-19.

The CDR3 DNA sequence: TGTGCCAGCACGAGCGGGGGGGCAGCCGGGGAGCTGTTTTTT. This translates into CASTSGGAAGELFF. V usage is TRBV5-4 and J usage is TRBJ2-2, with 10 nucleotides matching TRBD2. The CDR3 spans 14 residues. Germline CDR1 and CDR2: SGHNT and YYREEE (reference sequence). With V trimmed by 6 bases and J by 6 bases, 5 bases remained unmatched.

The rearrangement joins TRBV9 to TRBJ1-2; 10 bases line up with TRBD1. CDR3 length equals 13 residues. The junction had 3 bases not matched to a gene; V was cut back by 1 base and J by 9 bases. Germline loops: CDR1 SGDLS, CDR2 YYNGEE. The CDR3 here is CASSVRTGGSYTF. CDR3 bases: TGTGCCAGCAGCGTAAGGACAGGGGGTAGCTACACCTTC.

The chain uses TRBV12-3 or TRBV12-4 and TRBJ1-1; D gene unclear. This CDR3 has 10 residues. Trimming left V 4 bases short and J 7 bases short, with 4 bases between. In DNA form, the CDR3 reads TGTGCCAGCAGTTCATTTGAAGCTTTCTTT. It encodes CASSSFEAFF.

This sequence joins TRBV9 and TRBJ2-3; 7 bases match TRBD2. CDR3 size: 16 residues. CDR1 is SGDLS, CDR2 YYNGEE, per germline. With V trimmed by 2 bases and J by 6 bases, 12 bases remained unmatched. This CDR3 reads CASSVDLAGLLDTQYF. CDR3 nucleotide sequence: TGTGCCAGCAGCGTGGATTTAGCGGGTCTTCTCGATACGCAGTATTTT.

The genes are TRBV7-3 and TRBJ2-1, with 7 bases aligning to TRBD1. V lost 8 bases and J lost 8; bases outside the gene matches: 6. The CDR3 covers 12 residues. Germline V gene data show CDR1 as SGHTA and CDR2 as FQGTGA. As DNA, the CDR3 is TGTGCCAGCGGACAGGTTTCGGATGAGCAGTTCTTC. Translating gives CASGQVSDEQFF.

This clone was observed once. As DNA, the CDR3 is TGTGCCAGCAGTTTAAGCGGGGGGGCCTTCGGGGAGCTGTTTTTT. Encoded protein: CASSLSGGAFGELFF. The chain recombines TRBV28 with TRBJ2-2; 10 nucleotides line up with TRBD2. CDR3 length: 15 amino acids. Germline V CDR1 and CDR2: MDHEN, SYDVKM. V lost 2 bases, J lost 7 bases, and 4 bases stayed unmatched.

The chain has TRBV19 and TRBJ2-1; 15 bases are a match to TRBD2. CDR1 and CDR2 from the germline V gene are LNHDA and SQIVND (reference sequence). The CDR3 is 15 amino acids. J was trimmed by 10 bases and V by 4 bases; bases with no gene match: 5. CDR3 residues: CASSSGLAGGPEQFF. The CDR3 DNA follows: TGTGCCAGTAGTAGCGGACTAGCGGGAGGGCCGGAGCAGTTCTTC. The full variable domain, in which reference TRBV19 and TRBJ2-1 provide the parts outside the CDR3, is DGGITQSPKYLFRKEGQNVTLSCEQNLNHDAMYWYRQDPGQGLRLIYYSQIVNDFQKGDIAEGYSVSREKKESFPLTVTSAQKNPTAFYLCASSSGLAGGPEQFFGPGTRLTVL.

This CDR3 reads CASSDQGYTGELFF. CDR3 in DNA: TGTGCCAGCAGTGACCAGGGGTACACCGGGGAGCTGTTTTTT. The chain is built from TRBV6-1 and TRBJ2-2; tentatively, D is TRBD1 (6 bases). The CDR3 consists of 14 residues. Trimming removed 3 bases from V and 3 bases from J, with 8 bases in between. Germline lookup yields CDR1 MNHNS and CDR2 SASEGT.

This clone was detected once. The rearrangement uses TRBV6-6 and TRBJ1-1; D is unclear. The CDR3 has 14 residues. Trimming took 2 bases from V and 2 from J, leaving 9 bases between them. Germline CDR1 MNHNY, CDR2 SVGAGI (reference sequence). The CDR3 region has the DNA TGTGCCAGCAGTTACGGGGAGGGAAACACTGAAGCTTTCTTT. This translates into CASSYGEGNTEAFF.

The V call is TRBV4-1, the J call TRBJ1-2, with D possibly TRBD1 on 6 matching bases. Germline V gene data show CDR1 as MGHRA and CDR2 as YSYEKL. This CDR3 spans 14 amino acids. Trimming pared 4 bases from V and 3 bases from J, leaving 12 bases between. This CDR3 is CASSRAGDYYGYTF. Written as DNA, the CDR3 is TGCGCCAGCAGCCGGGCAGGGGATTACTATGGCTACACCTTC.

The genes are TRBV5-4 and TRBJ1-2; a possible D gene is TRBD1 (6 bases). The V gene lost 2 bases and the J gene lost 1 base, with 9 bases spanning the gap. The CDR3 loop spans 14 amino acids. Germline values: CDR1 SGHNT, CDR2 YYREEE (reference sequence). CDR3 sequence (DNA): TGTGCCAGCAGCTTAAACAGGGTTAACTATGGCTACACCTTC. Amino acids: CASSLNRVNYGYTF.

V gene TRBV3-1 (or the pseudogene TRBV3-2) combines with J gene TRBJ1-4; TRBD1 matches at 8 bases. V lost 2 bases, J lost 4 bases, and 6 bases stayed unmatched. The germline gives CDR1 LGHDT, CDR2 YNNKEL (reference sequence). The CDR3 consists of 16 residues. The CDR3 region is CASSQLPGQVNEKLFF. The CDR3 DNA reads TGTGCCAGCAGCCAACTCCCGGGACAGGTTAATGAAAAACTGTTTTTT.

In regard to this clone: At one end the junction does not follow the germline gene, possibly because of a read error. V and J are TRBV7-3 and TRBJ2-7; tentatively, D is TRBD2 (5 bases). Germline CDR1 reads SGHTA; CDR2 reads FQGTGA. There are 14 residues in the CDR3. CDR3 sequence: CASSLTRESYEQYF. The DNA of the CDR3 is TGTGCCAGCAGCCTAACCCGGGAATCCTACGAGCAGTACTTC.

This clone has just one count. V usage is TRBV6-5 and J usage is TRBJ1-5; D remains ambiguous. Per the germline V gene, CDR1 is MNHEY and CDR2 is SVGAGI. The CDR3 extends over 15 amino acids. Trimming took 5 bases from V and 3 from J, leaving 14 bases between them. CDR3 sequence (DNA): TGTGCCAGCAGTCCCCGGGGTGGATTCAATCAGCCCCAGCATTTT. This translates into CASSPRGGFNQPQHF.

With respect to this clone: The same CDR3 is also encoded by other DNA sequences in this sample. The genes are TRBV28 and TRBJ1-6, with 9 nucleotides matching TRBD1. CDR3 length equals 14 residues. Trimming cost V 3 bases and J 7 bases; bases outside gene matches: 1. CDR1 is MDHEN, CDR2 SYDVKM, per germline. For the CDR3, the DNA is TGTGCCAGCAGTTTGGGACAGGGAAATTCACCCCTCCACTTT. Translating it yields CASSLGQGNSPLHF.

The genes are TRBV29-1 and TRBJ1-5, with TRBD1 matching 9 bases. CDR3 length: 18 residues. With 6 bases clipped from V and 2 bases from J, the junction kept 17 bases outside the gene matches. CDR1 is SQVTM and CDR2 is ANQGSEA in the germline V gene. CDR3 sequence: CSVQNRDRANIGNQPQHF. CDR3 nucleotide sequence: TGCAGCGTCCAAAACCGGGACAGGGCTAATATTGGCAATCAGCCCCAGCATTTT.

J is TRBJ1-1 and V is TRBV5-1; D uncertain. The CDR3 consists of 13 residues. V was clipped by 3 bases and J by 5 bases, with 11 bases between them. From germline, CDR1 is SGHRS and CDR2 YFSETQ. CDR3 nucleotide sequence: TGCGCCAGCAGCTCCGGCGGTGGGACTGAAGCTTTCTTT. Protein sequence: CASSSGGGTEAFF.

CDR3 protein: CAIRTGDAGELFF. CDR3 DNA sequence: TGTGCTATCAGGACGGGGGACGCCGGGGAGCTGTTTTTT. The V and J genes are TRBV7-7 and TRBJ2-2; TRBD2 might be the D (6 bases). The CDR3 is made up of 13 amino acids. Germline loops: CDR1 SSHAT, CDR2 FNYEAQ (reference sequence).

This sequence joins TRBV7-6 and TRBJ2-7; 9 bases are shared with TRBD1. This CDR3 region has 15 residues. Germline CDR1 SGHVS, CDR2 FNYEAQ. The V and J ends lost 2 bases and 6 bases, in that order; junction bases with no gene match: 8. CDR3 nucleotide sequence: TGTGCCAGCAGCTTAAACAGGGGGCTAGCCTCCGAGCAGTACTTC. As protein: CASSLNRGLASEQYF.

The chain links TRBV10-3 to TRBJ1-1; 7 positions agree with TRBD1. Trimming removed 10 bases from V and 4 bases from J; junction bases left unmatched: 15. The length of the CDR3 is 15 residues. Germline V CDR1 and CDR2: ENHRY, SYGVKD. CDR3 loop: CATKTEQGSVTEAFF. As DNA, the CDR3 is TGTGCCACCAAAACCGAACAGGGGAGCGTCACTGAAGCTTTCTTT.

This chain links TRBV2 with TRBJ1-1; 8 nucleotides agree with TRBD1. Trimming at V came to 10 bases and at J to 6 bases, leaving 13 bases not matched to a gene. The CDR3 is 14 amino acids. CDR1 is SNHLY and CDR2 is FYNNEI in the germline V gene. Here the CDR3 reads CATGQGALIAEAFF. The CDR3 DNA is TGTGCCACGGGGCAGGGGGCTTTAATTGCTGAAGCTTTCTTT.